The clone carrying this TCR beta chain was seen a few times. Antigen unknown. Then a second PCR, running about 6 to 12 cycles, was carried out with a sample-barcoded 5' primer and a J-beta primer mix. Every individual sample yielded 2.5 million or more paired-end reads (each containing CDR3). TCRdb reprocessed the 5' RACE reads with MiXCR, giving one entry per CDR3 protein. The repertoire holds more than 450,000 distinct CDR3 sequences, with about 27% as singletons. Each donor supplied approximately 10 milliliters of peripheral blood. The data originate from a study of blood T cells in healthy people across ages. Germline V gives CDR1 PRHDT, CDR2 FYEKMQ (reference sequence). Trimming left V 6 bases short and J 4 bases short, with 9 bases between. This CDR3 is built from 13 residues. Points from the study as a whole: Donors of long life had a larger count of naive CD4+ cells and greater diversity than aged donors.

The same data also went into a second study, on T cells of mothers and their children.

This sequence was found in a boy between 2 and 10 years old in good health. This chain uses TRBV13 with TRBJ2-2, with D perhaps TRBD1 (5 bases). The sample was blood. CDR3 in DNA: TGTGCCAGCAGTGCAGGGCTCACCGGGGAGCTGTTTTTT. Translated, it gives CASSAGLTGELFF.